What follows are 5 T cell receptor beta chains derived from one specimen sequenced in a study of response to subunit inactivated influenza vaccine. TCRdb reanalysed the RT-PCR reads using MiXCR and keeps one entry per CDR3 protein. The sample has 600,000 to 850,000 distinct CDR3 sequences, 12% to 15% seen once. The source material was PBMCs from blood, sampled 14 days before vaccination. These receptors came from a man between 50 and 59 years old who received an inactivated influenza vaccine.

The genes are TRBV4-1 and TRBJ2-5; a weak D match, TRBD2 (5 bases). Trimming left V 7 bases short and J 1 base short, with 19 bases between. CDR1 is MGHRA and CDR2 is YSYEKL in the germline V gene. This CDR3 has 16 amino acids. The DNA for the CDR3 is TGCGCCAGCAAGCCCAGCGGAGCTAACTTCCAAGAGACCCAGTACTTC. Its translation is CASKPSGANFQETQYF.

This clonotype was found a few times. The V and J genes are TRBV4-1 and TRBJ2-1; D might be TRBD1 or TRBD2, each matching 5 bases. V lost 2 bases and J 0 bases, leaving 8 bases between the germline ends. The germline gives CDR1 MGHRA, CDR2 YSYEKL. This CDR3 is built from 15 residues. The CDR3 DNA is TGCGCCAGCAGCCAACGGGGCAGCTCCTACAATGAGCAGTTCTTC. Its translation: CASSQRGSSYNEQFF.

The V gene is TRBV28, the J gene TRBJ2-7, with no clear D. CDR3 length equals 12 residues. Trimming shortened V by 8 bases and J by 2 bases, and 10 bases separated the two germline ends. CDR1 and CDR2 from the germline V gene are MDHEN and SYDVKM. The CDR3 region has the DNA TGTGCCAGCGGAAGATGGGCCTACGAGCAGTACTTC. Translated, it gives CASGRWAYEQYF. Complete variable domain (other parts from reference TRBV28 and TRBJ2-7): DVKVTQSSRYLVKRTGEKVFLECVQDMDHENMFWYRQDPGLGLRLIYFSYDVKMKEKGDIPEGYSVSREKKERFSLILESASTNQTSMYLCASGRWAYEQYFGPGTRLTVT.

This clonotype was observed at least ten times. The CDR3 does not end in the conserved phenylalanine or tryptophan, so this is likely a read error. Because the CDR3's place on the DNA is in doubt, the DNA is left out and the CDR3 is given as listed by TCRdb. The rearrangement uses TRBV4-1 and TRBJ2-1; TRBD2 is the table's D call, not checked against the DNA. Germline lookup yields CDR1 MGHRA and CDR2 YSYEKL. The CDR3 has 15 amino acids, counting both end residues. CDR3 protein: CASSHPEGASGPPLL.

This chain joins TRBV5-6 and TRBJ1-2; 9 nucleotides align to TRBD1. Germline CDR1 and CDR2: SGHDT and YYEEEE. The CDR3 extends over 17 amino acids. V lost 4 bases to trimming and J lost 3 bases; unmatched junction nucleotides: 13. The DNA of the CDR3 is TGTGCCAGCAGCGGAACGACAGGGGGTGACGCCTACTATGGCTACACCTTC. This translates into CASSGTTGGDAYYGYTF.